The 20 T cell receptor beta chains in this list originate from one sample, sequenced in a study of T cell clonality in common variable immunodeficiency. Clones were read by immunoSEQ multiplex PCR, and TCRdb kept only the in-frame ones, dropping some. This repertoire lists tens of thousands of clones without singletons; 3% to 4.5% sits in the top ten. The sequenced sample consisted of peripheral blood mononuclear cells. All receptors come from a person between 18 and 70 years old in good health.

Many counts were recorded for this clone. The read terminates 3 residues before the CDR3 end, so the remaining end is supplied by the germline J gene. The rearrangement uses TRBV29-1 and TRBJ2-7, with 8 nucleotides matching TRBD2. J gave up 2 bases and V 6 bases, and 6 bases lay outside the gene matches. Germline CDR1 is SQVTM and CDR2 is ANQGSEA. The length of the CDR3 is 13 residues. The CDR3 reads CSVSQRGPYEQYF. The covered CDR3 bases are TGCAGCGTCTCCCAGCGGGGGCCCTACGAG.

This clone showed up many times. The CDR3 goes on 3 residues after the read ends, and that part is filled in from the germline J gene. This chain uses TRBV5-1 with TRBJ2-3; D is undetermined. V lost 4 bases and J lost 5, with 14 bases in between. The germline V gene has CDR1 SGHRS and CDR2 YFSETQ. This CDR3 has 14 amino acids. CDR3 sequence reads: CASSPFSGLDTQYF. The sequenced CDR3 bases are TGCGCCAGCAGCCCTTTTTCAGGTCTAGATACG. The full variable domain, its missing parts supplied by reference TRBV5-1 and TRBJ2-3, is KAGVTQTPRYLIKTRGQQVTLSCSPISGHRSVSWYQQTPGQGLQFLFEYFSETQRNKGNFPGRFSGRQFSNSRSEMNVSTLELGDSALYLCASSPFSGLDTQYFGPGTRLTVL.

This clone was recorded many times. The CDR3 extends 3 residues past the end of the read, so its final part is completed from the germline J gene. The chain has TRBV20-1 and TRBJ2-5, with D possibly matching TRBD2 (7 bases). Germline assignment: CDR1 DFQATT and CDR2 SNEGSKA (reference sequence). This CDR3 is built from 15 residues. V lost 2 bases to trimming and J lost 1 base, with 14 bases between them. The DNA read from the CDR3 is TGCAGTGCTAGACAAGGGGGGGCCCTCCAAGAGACC. Translated, it gives CSARQGGALQET. The CDR3 as a whole reads CSARQGGALQETQYF.

This clone showed up many times. The CDR3 extends 3 residues past the end of the read, so its final part is completed from the germline J gene. The chain links TRBV11-2 to TRBJ1-1; D remains unclear. The CDR3 is 14 amino acids. Germline V gene data show CDR1 as SGHAT and CDR2 as FQNNGV. V shed 2 bases and J shed 6 bases, with 13 bases lying between them. This CDR3 is CASSLLGGYAEAFF. The part of the CDR3 DNA that was read is TGTGCCAGCAGCTTATTAGGAGGGTACGCTGAA.

This clone has ten or more counts. Incomplete CDR3 DNA: TGTGCCAGCAGCTTGGGGACAGCTGGGGAGACC. Translated, it gives CASSLGTAGET. The entire CDR3 reads CASSLGTAGETQYF. The V and J genes are TRBV7-6 and TRBJ2-5, with TRBD1 matching over 7 bases. The read gets to within 3 residues of the CDR3 end, and the germline J gene fills in the rest. The CDR3 runs to 14 residues. Germline CDR1 and CDR2: SGHVS and FNYEAQ. The V segment lost 3 bases and the J segment 5 bases; nucleotides outside the gene matches: 6.

This clone showed up many times. The read terminates 3 residues before the CDR3 end, so the remaining end is supplied by the germline J gene. This rearrangement joins TRBV18 to TRBJ2-5; D is unclear. V was shortened by 0 bases and J by 4 bases, with 18 bases between the two germline ends. The CDR3 runs 17 residues. From germline, CDR1 is KGHSH and CDR2 LQKENI. The covered CDR3 bases are TGTGCCAGCTCACCACCGAACAGCTATTCCCGAGGAGAGACC. Translation gives CASSPPNSYSRGET. The full CDR3 sequence reads CASSPPNSYSRGETQYF.

There are many counts of this clone. The CDR3 end is not reached by the read, which stops 3 residues before it; the germline J gene fills it in. The chain carries TRBV12-3 or TRBV12-4 and TRBJ2-2; tentatively, D is TRBD1 (7 bases). Trimming left V 6 bases short and J 4 bases short, with 18 bases between. This CDR3 contains 16 residues. The CDR3 bases that were read are TGTGCCAGCAGGGGGGCGGGACAGAGGGTCACCGGGGAG. Protein: CASRGAGQRVTGE. The full CDR3 protein is CASRGAGQRVTGELFF.

This clone occurred many times. The part of the CDR3 DNA that was read is TGTGCCAGCAGCCCTGGGACTAGCCGAGTAGCGGGCGAG. Translation gives CASSPGTSRVAGE. The whole CDR3 reads CASSPGTSRVAGEQYF. The chain carries TRBV12-3 or TRBV12-4 and TRBJ2-7; TRBD2 matches 9 bases. The read gets to within 3 residues of the CDR3 end, and the germline J gene fills in the rest. The CDR3 is 16 amino acids. After removal of 6 bases from V and 6 bases from J, the junction contained 15 bases not matched to a gene.

About this clone itself: A junction boundary mismatches the germline segment, possibly from a read error. The CDR3 is CAWFRENAEAFF. CDR3 bases read: TGTGCCTGGTTCAGGGAGAACGCTGAA. The chain employs TRBV30 and TRBJ1-1, with D possibly matching TRBD1 (5 bases). From the germline J gene comes the end of the CDR3, since the read stops 3 residues before it. This CDR3 has 12 residues. Looked up from germline, CDR1 is GTSNPN and CDR2 is SVGIG (reference sequence). The full variable domain, in which reference TRBV30 and TRBJ1-1 provide the parts outside the CDR3, is SQTIHQWPATLVQPVGSPLSLECTVEGTSNPNLYWYRQAAGRGLQLLFYSVGIGQISSEVPQNLSASRPQDRQFILSSKKLLLSDSGFYLCAWFRENAEAFFGQGTRLTVV.

Note on this clone: The read is 3 residues too short to cover the CDR3 end, so that end is filled in from the germline J gene. This chain joins TRBV18 and TRBJ2-7, with TRBD1 matching 10 bases. V was pared by 5 bases and J by 4 bases, with 8 bases of the junction left unmatched. This CDR3 spans 15 amino acids. The V gene's germline CDR1 is KGHSH and CDR2 LQKENI. CDR3 sequence: CASSSPGQGRYEQYF. The part of the CDR3 DNA that was read is TGTGCCAGCTCATCTCCGGGACAGGGGCGGTACGAG.

This clone has a count of ten or more. With the read ending 3 residues before the CDR3 end, the germline J gene is used to fill in that end. The chain employs TRBV10-1 and TRBJ2-3, with D tentatively TRBD1 or TRBD2 (6 bases each). This CDR3 spans 14 amino acids. Germline loops: CDR1 WNHNN, CDR2 SYGVQD (reference sequence). The germline V and J ends were trimmed by 6 bases and 6 bases, with 16 bases remaining between them. The CDR3 bases that were read are TGCGCCAGCAGGCGGGACACACCAGGGGATACG. This codes for CASRRDTPGDT. The whole CDR3 protein reads CASRRDTPGDTQYF.

Details on this clone: The sequenced fragment ends 3 residues before the CDR3 boundary, so the rest is inferred from the germline J gene. The chain is built from TRBV11-3 and TRBJ1-1; weak D call: TRBD1 (5 bases). The germline CDR1 and CDR2 sequences are SGHNT and YENEEA. CDR3 size: 14 residues. The V end was cut by 3 bases, the J end by 4 bases, with 12 bases between. The CDR3 here is CASSFTGSGTEAFF. Partial CDR3 DNA: TGTGCCAGCAGCTTTACAGGCTCGGGCACTGAA.

Comments on this clone: From the germline J gene comes the end of the CDR3, since the read stops 3 residues before it. The chain joins TRBV20-1 to TRBJ2-1; D not resolved. V was cut by 3 bases and J by 4 bases, with 4 bases left in between. The CDR3 contains 11 residues. Germline lookup yields CDR1 DFQATT and CDR2 SNEGSKA (reference sequence). CDR3 DNA (partial): TGCAGTGCTAGTCAATACAATGAG. Translated: CSASQYNE. The entire CDR3 sequence reads CSASQYNEQFF.

This chain's CDR3 is CASSFTGADYEQYF. The part of the CDR3 DNA that was read is TGTGCCAGCAGTTTTACAGGGGCGGATTACGAG. The rearrangement links TRBV27 to TRBJ2-7; 7 nucleotides agree with TRBD1. The read is 3 residues too short to cover the CDR3 end, so that end is filled in from the germline J gene. Losses at the gene ends were 3 bases for V and 4 bases for J; bases not matched to a gene: 6. The CDR3 is made up of 14 amino acids. Germline V lookup: CDR1 MNHEY, CDR2 SMNVEV (reference sequence).

This clone was recorded many times. Coverage ceases 3 residues before the CDR3 finishes, and the germline J gene fills in the end. The rearrangement uses TRBV2 and TRBJ2-5, with 8 bases aligning to TRBD1. Germline assignment: CDR1 SNHLY and CDR2 FYNNEI. With 5 bases clipped from V and 5 bases from J, the junction kept 4 bases outside the gene matches. The CDR3 length is 13 residues. CDR3: CASSTRGRETQYF. The part of the CDR3 DNA that was read is TGTGCCAGCAGTACCAGGGGGCGCGAGACC.

This clone has at least ten counts. From the germline J gene comes the end of the CDR3, since the read stops 3 residues before it. The chain links TRBV19 to TRBJ1-2, with TRBD1 matching over 8 bases. Looked up from germline, CDR1 is LNHDA and CDR2 is SQIVND (reference sequence). The CDR3 extends over 13 amino acids. Trimming removed 6 bases from V and 6 bases from J; junction bases left unmatched: 6. The chain's CDR3 is CASRKDREHGYTF. The DNA read from the CDR3 is TGTGCCAGTAGAAAGGACAGGGAGCATGGC.

Ten or more counts support this clone. The read halts 3 residues ahead of the CDR3 end, with the missing end drawn from the germline J gene. This chain joins TRBV7-3 and TRBJ2-1, with D unresolved. V lost 6 bases, J lost 4 bases, and 10 bases lay in between. From germline, CDR1 is SGHTA and CDR2 FQGTGA. The CDR3 covers 13 residues. The CDR3 region is CASSPSLYNEQFF. Incomplete CDR3 DNA: TGTGCCAGCAGTCCTTCCCTATACAATGAG.

This clone turned up a few times. The CDR3 extends 3 residues past the end of the read, so its final part is completed from the germline J gene. The chain links TRBV5-1 to TRBJ2-1; D perhaps matches TRBD2 (5 bases). The ends were cut back, 3 bases at V and 4 bases at J, with 20 bases in the middle. The CDR3 runs 17 residues. CDR1 and CDR2 (germline): SGHRS, YFSETQ. The CDR3 protein is CASSWSKPRGKYNEQFF. The CDR3 bases that were read are TGCGCCAGCAGCTGGTCCAAGCCACGGGGAAAGTACAATGAG. The variable domain in full, with the rest retrieved from reference TRBV5-1 and TRBJ2-1, is KAGVTQTPRYLIKTRGQQVTLSCSPISGHRSVSWYQQTPGQGLQFLFEYFSETQRNKGNFPGRFSGRQFSNSRSEMNVSTLELGDSALYLCASSWSKPRGKYNEQFFGPGTRLTVL.

In its sample, this clone was seen many times. The part of the CDR3 DNA that was read is TGTGCCAGTAGTGAACCTTGGACATACTATGGC. Protein product: CASSEPWTYYG. The complete CDR3 protein is CASSEPWTYYGYTF. V and J are TRBV19 and TRBJ1-2; possibly TRBD1 for D (5 bases). The CDR3 end is not reached by the read, which stops 3 residues before it; the germline J gene fills it in. V was shortened by 5 bases and J by 3 bases, with 13 bases between the two germline ends. The CDR3 runs 14 residues. The germline V gene encodes CDR1 LNHDA and CDR2 SQIVND (reference sequence).

At least ten counts were recorded for this clone. The read finishes 3 residues shy of the CDR3 end, and the germline J gene is used to complete it. The chain is built from TRBV4-1 and TRBJ2-7; maybe TRBD1 (5 bases). Trimming took off 4 bases at V and 6 bases at J, with 13 bases between the two ends. The CDR3 spans 13 residues. The germline CDR1 and CDR2 sequences are MGHRA and YSYEKL. CDR3 bases read: TGCGCCAGCAGCCTGATCGACAGTGCCGAG. Residues: CASSLIDSAE. The CDR3 reads in full as CASSLIDSAEQYF.